This TCR beta chain was retrieved from a study of CD8 T cells in ankylosing spondylitis. Findings and caveats of the study: Researchers reportedly found disease-linked clones significantly enriched in matched ankylosing spondylitis synovial fluid.

To note about this clonotype: Its target is not known.

This CDR3 has 15 residues. CDR1 SGDLS and CDR2 YYNGEE come from the germline V gene. V lost 2 bases to trimming and J lost 2 bases, with 11 bases between them. Molecular-barcoded quantitative 5'-RACE produced these TCR beta libraries. A single record per CDR3 protein comes from TCRdb applying MiXCR to the 5' RACE reads. Altogether around 150,000 distinct CDR3 sequences are present, 40% to 50% being singletons, with the ten largest covering roughly 15%. V usage is TRBV9 and J usage is TRBJ2-1, with D unclear. The sequence derives from a male donor with ankylosing spondylitis. Sequencing was performed on synovial fluid, either unsorted or a sorted T cell fraction (not recorded which). CDR3: CASSVVLVPYNEQFF. The DNA of the CDR3 is TGTGCCAGCAGCGTTGTGCTAGTCCCCTACAATGAGCAGTTCTTC.